This T cell receptor beta chain was obtained from a study of shared clonotypes between healthy human individuals. Study results and limitations: Generation probabilities of non-shared clonotypes were lower (relative to those shared by all four donors).

For each subset, genomic DNA was distributed in equal portions over several immunoSEQ plates. Measured with immunoSEQ multiplex PCR; TCRdb has only the in-frame clones, and not every one. The sample lists roughly 2,300,000 clones; around 92% were seen once. Concerning this clone: Its specificity is not known.

The clonotype was recovered from a man aged 18 to 29 in good health. Some clones in this sample may be carry-over from other donors' samples. The sample was naive CD4+ T cells from PBMCs. Subset indicated: CD45RA+ positively selected.

The CDR3 DNA is TGCGCCAGCAGTTACACTGGACCCTACGAGCAGTACTTC. It is translated as CASSYTGPYEQYF. The chain employs TRBV5-1 and TRBJ2-7, with unresolved D. Trimming shortened V by 5 bases and J by 2 bases, and 11 bases separated the two germline ends. This CDR3 contains 13 residues. Germline loops: CDR1 SGHRS, CDR2 YFSETQ. The whole variable domain, filled in from reference TRBV5-1 and TRBJ2-7, reads KAGVTQTPRYLIKTRGQQVTLSCSPISGHRSVSWYQQTPGQGLQFLFEYFSETQRNKGNFPGRFSGRQFSNSRSEMNVSTLELGDSALYLCASSYTGPYEQYFGPGTRLTVT.